This passage covers 11 T cell receptor beta chains from one sample sequenced in a study of human T cells and chemical hapten exposure. Time point of the sample: patch test 2, 6 weeks after DPC sensitization. Noted treatment: therapeutic diphenylcyclopropenone sensitization with weekly scalp DPC. TCRdb re-called the RACE reads through MiXCR, storing one row per CDR3 protein. The sample records roughly 69,000 distinct CDR3 sequences, 9% to 12% being singletons. Sample: whole blood, taken in connection with sensitization to the hapten diphenylcyclopropenone (DPC). The source of these receptors is a woman aged 45-60 years with alopecia areata. Some clones in this sample may be carry-over from other donors' samples.

This clonotype came up many times. The V gene is TRBV3-1, the J gene TRBJ2-3; D uncertain. Deletions cut 0 bases from V and 4 bases from J, with 8 bases between. Per the germline V gene, CDR1 is LGHDT and CDR2 is YNNKEL (reference sequence). The CDR3 is 14 amino acids. The CDR3 is CASSQEYSADTQYF. CDR3 coding DNA: TGTGCCAGCAGCCAAGAATATAGTGCAGATACGCAGTATTTT.

V gene TRBV20-1 combines with J gene TRBJ2-3, with 7 bases that match TRBD2. CDR3 length equals 14 residues. Germline V gives CDR1 DFQATT, CDR2 SNEGSKA (reference sequence). With 5 bases clipped from V and 3 bases from J, the junction kept 8 bases outside the gene matches. Here the CDR3 reads CSALTRTSTDTQYF. CDR3 coding DNA: TGCAGTGCTCTCACACGGACTAGTACAGATACGCAGTATTTT.

About this clonotype: A much more abundant neighbour one base away suggests this may be a read error. This chain uses TRBV23-1 with TRBJ2-3; 9 bases fit TRBD1. TRBV23-1 is assigned to the ORF class and has an uncertain function. The V gene end was trimmed by 10 bases and the J gene end by 5 bases; junction bases not matched to a gene: 10. The CDR3 has 14 amino acids. In DNA, the CDR3 is TGCGCCAAAGGGGACAGGGTGGGCGTAGATACGCAGTATTTT. Its protein product is CAKGDRVGVDTQYF.

This clonotype was detected a few times. V usage is TRBV3-1 and J usage is TRBJ2-7; D is possibly TRBD2 (5 bases). CDR1 and CDR2 from the germline V gene are LGHDT and YNNKEL (reference sequence). Trimming removed 0 bases at V and 2 bases at J, with 14 bases between. CDR3 size: 16 residues. In nucleotides, the CDR3 is TGTGCCAGCAGCCAAGATCTCAGGACTGGGACCTACGAGCAGTACTTC. Its protein product is CASSQDLRTGTYEQYF.

This chain joins TRBV20-1 and TRBJ1-2, with TRBD1 as a possible D gene (5 bases). Germline V gene lookup returns CDR1 DFQATT and CDR2 SNEGSKA (reference sequence). V was clipped by 2 bases and J by 0 bases, with 13 bases between them. The CDR3 sequence is 15 residues long. The CDR3 DNA follows: TGCAGTGCTAGACCCCGGGACGGGGCTAACTATGGCTACACCTTC. As protein: CSARPRDGANYGYTF.

This clonotype was seen many times. The chain uses TRBV12-3 or TRBV12-4 and TRBJ2-5, with D perhaps TRBD2 (6 bases). CDR3 length equals 14 residues. V lost 0 bases and J lost 7, with 12 bases in between. Here the CDR3 reads CASSLAGGSVTQYF. CDR3 coding DNA: TGTGCCAGCAGTTTAGCCGGGGGTTCGGTGACCCAGTACTTC.

The J gene is TRBJ2-3, the V gene TRBV20-1; D gene ambiguous. This CDR3 is 13 amino acids long. V was shortened by 3 bases and J by 5 bases, with 12 bases between the two germline ends. Germline CDR1 DFQATT, CDR2 SNEGSKA (reference sequence). Here the CDR3 reads CSARLIVLDTQYF. CDR3 coding DNA: TGCAGTGCTAGGTTGATAGTCTTAGATACGCAGTATTTT.

This clonotype was seen at least ten times. The chain uses TRBV20-1 and TRBJ2-7; 9 nucleotides align to TRBD1. The J segment lost 4 bases and the V segment lost 1 base, leaving 2 bases of the junction unmatched. This CDR3 spans 13 amino acids. Germline V lookup: CDR1 DFQATT, CDR2 SNEGSKA (reference sequence). CDR3 in amino acids: CSARAGTGYEQYF. The CDR3 DNA reads as TGCAGTGCTAGAGCCGGGACAGGGTACGAGCAGTACTTC.

The sample holds a few counts of this clonotype. The chain uses TRBV3-1 and TRBJ2-4, with a possible D match to TRBD2 (6 bases). CDR1 and CDR2 (germline): LGHDT, YNNKEL (reference sequence). The CDR3 runs 16 residues. V lost 4 bases to trimming and J lost 0 bases, with 13 bases between them. The CDR3 bases are TGTGCCAGCAGCCCGGGCACGGGAGTAGCCAAAAACATTCAGTACTTC. Protein: CASSPGTGVAKNIQYF.

V usage is TRBV9 and J usage is TRBJ2-3, with a weak D call TRBD2 (6 bases). The CDR3 totals 13 residues. Trimming removed 6 bases from V and 2 bases from J, with 10 bases in between. Per germline, CDR1 SGDLS and CDR2 YYNGEE. CDR3 protein: CASNSGTTDTQYF. In DNA, the CDR3 is TGTGCCAGCAATAGCGGAACCACAGATACGCAGTATTTT.

This chain joins TRBV6-2 or TRBV6-3 and TRBJ2-1; D is perhaps TRBD1 (5 bases). V was clipped by 6 bases and J by 10 bases, with 10 bases between them. This CDR3 spans 11 amino acids. The germline V gene has CDR1 MNHEY and CDR2 SVGEGT. CDR3 loop: CASRGVREQFF. The CDR3 region has the DNA TGTGCCAGCAGAGGGGTGCGGGAGCAGTTCTTC.